The rows below give T cell receptor beta chains drawn from one sample of a study of OX40 agonist ivuxolimab in advanced cancers. TCRdb's copy holds only in-frame clones and misses some; the assay was immunoSEQ multiplex PCR. Altogether roughly 50,000 clones are present, about 80% being singletons, with the ten largest covering under 4.5%. The specimen comprised CD4+ or CD8+ T cells sorted from blood, sampled in a trial of the OX40 agonist ivuxolimab. The receptor set was obtained from an adult with an advanced solid tumor such as melanoma, head and neck, liver or kidney cancer. CDR3s include the opening cysteine and the closing phenylalanine or tryptophan. A D gene is named only where the DNA matches it firmly. A clone size is listed for some rows: how often the clone was seen (once, few, many), or a class if it is expanded.

clone size	D gene	J gene	V gene	CDR3 DNA	CDR3 protein
NA	TRBD2	TRBJ2-3	TRBV27	TGTGCCAGCAGTTTTCAGCGGGGGAGCACAGATACGCAGTATTTT	CASSFQRGSTDTQYF
NA	TRBD1	TRBJ2-3	TRBV18	TGTGCCAGCTCCTTGACAGGGGGCCCCAGCACAGATACGCAGTATTTT	CASSLTGGPSTDTQYF
NA	TRBD2	TRBJ2-7	TRBV6-1	TGTGCCAGCACCAGACTAGCGGGTCCCTACGAGCAGTACTTC	CASTRLAGPYEQYF
NA	NA	TRBJ2-1	TRBV10-3	TGTGCCATCAGTGAGTTACCCCAGGCGGGTGGCAATGAGCAGTTCTTC	CAISELPQAGGNEQFF
NA	NA	TRBJ2-7	TRBV19	TGTGCCAGTAGTGAAGGCTTAAGCTCCTACGAGCAGTACTTC	CASSEGLSSYEQYF
NA	TRBD1	TRBJ1-2	TRBV18	TGTGCCAGCTCACGTGGGACAGGGACCTATGGCTACACCTTC	CASSRGTGTYGYTF
NA	NA	TRBJ1-1	TRBV28	TGTGCCAGCAGTCCGACAGGTCAAGAAGAAGCTTTCTTT	CASSPTGQEEAFF
NA	NA	TRBJ1-5	TRBV27	TGTGCCAGCAGTCATGACAGGAACGGGGATCAGCCCCAGCATTTT	CASSHDRNGDQPQHF
NA	TRBD2	TRBJ2-1	TRBV19	TGTGCCAGTAGAAAGACGGGAGGAGGGACTTACAATGAGCAGTTCTTC	CASRKTGGGTYNEQFF
NA	TRBD1	TRBJ2-1	TRBV5-4	TGTGCCAGCAGCTTCGATACGCTTGACCCCAGGGGGAATGAGCAGTTCTTC	CASSFDTLDPRGNEQFF
NA	NA	TRBJ1-2	TRBV2	TGTGCCAGCAGTGGAACTAACTATGGCTACACCTTC	CASSGTNYGYTF
NA	NA	TRBJ1-5	TRBV6-5	TGTGCCAGCAGTTACTCGACGTCTAATCAGCCCCAGCATTTT	CASSYSTSNQPQHF
NA	TRBD2	TRBJ2-1	TRBV4-2	TGTGCCAGCAGCCAAGACTACAGCGGGAGTCTTAGCGATGAGCAGTTCTTC	CASSQDYSGSLSDEQFF
NA	NA	TRBJ2-7	TRBV2	TGTGCCAGCAGTGAAGCATTGCGGGGATCCTACGAGCAGTACTTC	CASSEALRGSYEQYF
many	TRBD1	TRBJ1-5	TRBV10-3	TGTGCCATCAGTGAGTCCAGACAGGGTGAGGATCAGCCCCAGCATTTT	CAISESRQGEDQPQHF
many	NA	TRBJ1-5	TRBV5-5	TGTGCCAGCAGCGGCGGGACACATAGCAATCAGCCCCAGCATTTT	CASSGGTHSNQPQHF
once	NA	TRBJ1-1	TRBV6-5	TGTGCCAGCAGTACCACGAGGGGCCGAGGAACTGAAGCTTTCTTT	CASSTTRGRGTEAFF
NA	NA	TRBJ1-1	TRBV28	TGTGCCAGCAGTTTATTGGGGGTGGGTATGACTGAAGCTTTCTTT	CASSLLGVGMTEAFF
few	NA	TRBJ1-2	TRBV6-1	TGTGCCAGTTCTACTAACTATGGCTACACCTTC	CASSTNYGYTF
NA	TRBD2	TRBJ2-7	TRBV7-9	TGTGCCAGCAGCCTGGGGCTAGCGGGAGTCCCCTACGAGCAGTACTTC	CASSLGLAGVPYEQYF
NA	NA	TRBJ2-7	TRBV19	TGTGCCACCTTGGTACCGGGCTCCTACGAGCAGTACTTC	CATLVPGSYEQYF
NA	NA	TRBJ1-3	TRBV6-1	TGTGCCACCAAGGGGGAGAGGGAAGTATATTTT	CATKGEREVYF
NA	NA	TRBJ1-1	TRBV2	TGTGCCAGCATCGCAAGCCGGTCGAACACTGAAGCTTTCTTT	CASIASRSNTEAFF
NA	NA	TRBJ1-6	TRBV4-1	TGCGCCAGCAGCCAAGATGGGGGCAGCTCCTATAATTCACCCCTCCACTTT	CASSQDGGSSYNSPLHF
few	TRBD1	TRBJ1-6	TRBV18	TGTGCCAGCTCACCACCCGGACAGGGCCGGTCACCCCTCCACTTT	CASSPPGQGRSPLHF
NA	NA	TRBJ1-2	TRBV28	TGTGCCAGCAGGCAAACAGGGTTCGAAAAGAGCACCTTC	CASRQTGFEKSTF
NA	NA	TRBJ1-2	TRBV5-1	TGCGCCAGCACCTTGAACGGGGGCGCCGGGAACTATGGCTACACCTTC	CASTLNGGAGNYGYTF
NA	NA	TRBJ1-5	TRBV19	TGTGCCAGTGGAACATTACAGGGAAATCAGCCCCAGCATTTT	CASGTLQGNQPQHF
NA	NA	TRBJ1-5	TRBV18	TGTGCCAGCTCACCAGCGGGAGGCAATCAGCCCCAGCATTTT	CASSPAGGNQPQHF
few	TRBD2	TRBJ2-5	TRBV5-1	TGCGCCAGCACCCGGGAGCGGGGGGAGACCCAGTACTTC	CASTRERGETQYF
NA	TRBD1	TRBJ1-5	TRBV7-2	TGTGCCAGCAGCAACCAACAGGGGAATCAGCCCCAGCATTTT	CASSNQQGNQPQHF
NA	NA	TRBJ2-5	TRBV19	TGTGCCAGTAGTACGACAGGGCGGGGGGAGACCCAGTACTTC	CASSTTGRGETQYF
NA	NA	TRBJ1-6	TRBV19	TGTGCCAGTAGGCAAGAGGGGTTCCGTAATAATTCACCCCTCCACTTT	CASRQEGFRNNSPLHF
NA	NA	TRBJ1-1	TRBV27	TGTGCCAGCAGTTTAAATGAGGGACGGAAAGAAGCTTTCTTT	CASSLNEGRKEAFF
NA	TRBD1	TRBJ2-5	TRBV4-1	TGCGCCAGCAGCCTGCGGACAGGGCAAGAGACCCAGTACTTC	CASSLRTGQETQYF
NA	NA	TRBJ2-2	TRBV11-3	TGTGCCAGCAGCGGGCGGAGGGCCGGGGAGCTGTTTTTT	CASSGRRAGELFF
NA	NA	TRBJ2-5	TRBV5-6	TGTGCCAGCAGCTCCACAGGGTTAGAGACCCAGTACTTC	CASSSTGLETQYF
NA	NA	TRBJ1-1	TRBV5-1	TGCGCCAGCAGCTTATTTGCGAACACTGAAGCTTTCTTT	CASSLFANTEAFF
NA	TRBD2	TRBJ2-1	TRBV2	TGTGCCAGCGCGAAACTAGCGGCAGACAATGAGCAGTTCTTC	CASAKLAADNEQFF
NA	TRBD1	TRBJ2-7	TRBV5-1	TGCGCCAGCAGCTTGAGGACAGGGGGCAGCGAGCAGTACTTC	CASSLRTGGSEQYF
NA	TRBD1	TRBJ1-2	TRBV7-9	TGTGCCAGCAGCTGGGGCGGGGACAGAGGAACCTATGGCTACACCTTC	CASSWGGDRGTYGYTF
once	TRBD1	TRBJ2-3	TRBV7-2	TGTGCCAGCAGCTTGGACAGGGGAACAGATACGCAGTATTTT	CASSLDRGTDTQYF
NA	NA	TRBJ1-1	TRBV6-1	TGTGCCAGCACCAGAACGTCCAGGGCCACTGAAGCTTTCTTT	CASTRTSRATEAFF
NA	NA	TRBJ1-1	TRBV7-9	TGTGCCAGCAGCTTAGGTTCTGGGGTTGGAGAAGCTTTCTTT	CASSLGSGVGEAFF
once	NA	TRBJ1-5	TRBV6-1	TGTGCCAGCAACGACGCCCCCGATAGCAATCAGCCCCAGCATTTT	CASNDAPDSNQPQHF
few	NA	TRBJ1-5	TRBV5-6	TGTGCCAGCAGCTCGAGTCGCGATCAGCCCCAGCATTTT	CASSSSRDQPQHF
few	NA	TRBJ2-7	TRBV5-1	TGCGCCAGCAGCTTTACCGGGGGGCGCGAGCAGTACTTC	CASSFTGGREQYF